Below are 19 T cell receptor beta chains sequenced from a single sample in a study of breast tumors, draining lymph nodes, adjacent tissues. Via MiXCR, TCRdb re-called the multiplex PCR reads, giving one row per CDR3 protein. The sample comprises approximately 100,000 distinct CDR3 sequences, around 20% of which are singletons, and roughly 1.2% rests with the top ten. The lymph nodes were axillary draining lymph nodes from breast cancer patients. Sequencing was performed on axillary lymph node tissue. All receptors derive from a female donor with breast cancer. Some clones in this sample may be carry-over from other donors' samples.

There are many counts of this clonotype. CDR3 coding DNA: TGCAGTGCTCGGAAAGCCCGATTGGATGGCTACACCTTC. Its protein is CSARKARLDGYTF. J is TRBJ1-2 and V is TRBV20-1; D is unclear. The CDR3 is 13 amino acids. Germline V gene sequence: CDR1 DFQATT, CDR2 SNEGSKA (reference sequence). V was cut by 5 bases and J by 6 bases, with 16 bases left in between.

The sample holds many counts of this clonotype. The V gene is TRBV7-6, the J gene TRBJ2-5; D is undetermined. The CDR3 has 13 amino acids. Germline values: CDR1 SGHVS, CDR2 FNYEAQ. Trimming removed 5 bases from V and 3 bases from J, with 10 bases in between. The CDR3: CASSPTWEETQYF. Here the CDR3 DNA reads TGTGCCAGCAGCCCCACCTGGGAAGAGACCCAGTACTTC.

This clonotype has more than one count but fewer than ten. The chain has TRBV30 and TRBJ2-2, with TRBD2 as a possible D gene (6 bases). Between the trimmed V and J ends, which lost 3 bases and 3 bases, there was a span of 14 bases. The length of the CDR3 is 15 residues. Germline CDR1 GTSNPN, CDR2 SVGIG (reference sequence). This CDR3 reads CAWRKKAGYTGELFF. CDR3 bases: TGTGCCTGGAGGAAGAAGGCGGGGTACACCGGGGAGCTGTTTTTT. The full variable domain, in which reference TRBV30 and TRBJ2-2 provide the parts outside the CDR3, is SQTIHQWPATLVQPVGSPLSLECTVEGTSNPNLYWYRQAAGRGLQLLFYSVGIGQISSEVPQNLSASRPQDRQFILSSKKLLLSDSGFYLCAWRKKAGYTGELFFGEGSRLTVL.

This clonotype has a count of ten or more. The chain couples TRBV5-1 to TRBJ2-5; 12 nucleotides agree with TRBD2. The CDR3 has 19 residues. V trimming: 3 bases; J trimming: 4 bases; junction bases outside the gene matches: 16. The germline CDR1 and CDR2 sequences are SGHRS and YFSETQ. The CDR3 DNA reads TGCGCCAGCAGCTCGGTAGTAACTAGCGGGAGGAGAGGTGGAGAGACCCAGTACTTC. Residues: CASSSVVTSGRRGGETQYF.

The sample holds many counts of this clonotype. This chain uses TRBV7-2 with TRBJ2-1, with a weak D call TRBD2 (7 bases). V shed 5 bases and J shed 8 bases, with 25 bases lying between them. The germline CDR1 and CDR2 sequences are SGHTA and FQGNSA. The CDR3 runs to 17 residues. In DNA, the CDR3 is TGTGCCAGCAGCCGGGTAGGGGGGAGGGGTCCCTGGGATGAGCAGTTCTTC. The encoded protein is CASSRVGGRGPWDEQFF.

This chain joins TRBV10-3 and TRBJ2-1; D assignment may be TRBD1 or TRBD2 (5 bases each). The CDR3 covers 18 residues. V was trimmed by 3 bases and J by 0 bases, leaving 18 bases between them. Germline-derived CDR1 and CDR2 are ENHRY and SYGVKD. The CDR3 here is CAISDPWGGLRSYNEQFF. The CDR3 coding sequence is TGTGCCATCAGTGATCCGTGGGGCGGGCTCCGCTCCTACAATGAGCAGTTCTTC.

V usage is TRBV18 and J usage is TRBJ2-3; 9 bases agree with TRBD2. Germline V lookup: CDR1 KGHSH, CDR2 LQKENI. CDR3 length equals 14 residues. Unmatched junction bases numbered 7, after V lost 6 bases and J lost 6 bases. The CDR3 protein is CASSVVAGADTQYF. The CDR3 DNA reads TGTGCCAGCTCGGTAGTAGCGGGAGCGGATACGCAGTATTTT.

This clonotype has a handful of counts. The chain uses TRBV6-2 or TRBV6-3 and TRBJ2-3, with D possibly being TRBD2 (5 bases). This CDR3 has 17 amino acids. Germline V gene lookup returns CDR1 MNHEY and CDR2 SVGEGT. The germline V and J ends were trimmed by 4 bases and 2 bases, with 19 bases remaining between them. The CDR3 is CASSFPGTSFDTDTQYF. The CDR3, as DNA: TGTGCCAGCAGTTTCCCCGGAACTAGTTTTGACACAGATACGCAGTATTTT.

This clonotype was picked up many times. The V gene is TRBV6-1, the J gene TRBJ1-2; 7 nucleotides agree with TRBD1. V lost 2 bases, J lost 5 bases, and 8 bases stayed unmatched. CDR1 is MNHNS, CDR2 SASEGT, per germline. The CDR3 runs 15 residues. This CDR3 reads CASSESPRGSYGYTF. Here the CDR3 DNA reads TGTGCCAGCAGTGAATCCCCCAGGGGGAGTTATGGCTACACCTTC.

CDR3 coding DNA: TGTGCCTGGCGGGTGGGGGTTAGCACAGATACGCAGTATTTT. This translates into CAWRVGVSTDTQYF. The rearrangement links TRBV30 to TRBJ2-3, with D perhaps TRBD1 or TRBD2 (5 bases each). There are 14 residues in the CDR3. Per the germline V gene, CDR1 is GTSNPN and CDR2 is SVGIG (reference sequence). Trimming removed 5 bases from V and 0 bases from J, with 12 bases in between.

This clonotype was observed many times. This chain links TRBV20-1 with TRBJ1-2, with D possibly TRBD1 on 5 matching bases. Trimming took off 0 bases at V and 4 bases at J, with 21 bases between the two ends. This CDR3 spans 17 amino acids. In germline, CDR1 is DFQATT, CDR2 SNEGSKA (reference sequence). In DNA, the CDR3 is TGCAGTGCTAGAGATCGAGGACACAACCTCTGGGGCTATGGCTACACCTTC. Translating gives CSARDRGHNLWGYGYTF.

Comments on this clonotype: At one boundary the junction diverges from the germline segment, which might be a read error. This chain joins TRBV13 and TRBJ2-7; TRBD2 aligns across 7 bases. The CDR3 is made up of 16 amino acids. The germline V gene encodes CDR1 PRHDT and CDR2 FYEKMQ (reference sequence). The chain's CDR3 is CASSAGIFLGDYEQCF. CDR3 in DNA: TGTGCCAGCAGCGCGGGGATCTTTCTTGGGGACTACGAGCAGTGCTTC.

The sample holds many counts of this clonotype. The chain uses TRBV7-3 and TRBJ2-2; TRBD2 matches 7 bases. With 6 bases clipped from V and 1 base from J, the junction kept 8 bases outside the gene matches. Germline CDR1 is SGHTA and CDR2 is FQGTGA. The CDR3 covers 16 residues. As DNA, the CDR3 is TGTGCCAGCAGTACAAGCGGGACGATGAACACCGGGGAGCTGTTTTTT. It encodes CASSTSGTMNTGELFF.

Turning to this clonotype: A much more abundant neighbour one base away suggests this may be a read error. The chain is built from TRBV29-1 and TRBJ2-5, with D hard to call. The CDR3 sequence is 12 residues long. From germline, CDR1 is SQVTM and CDR2 ANQGSEA. Here the CDR3 reads CSAGQLQETQHF. CDR3 sequence (DNA): TGCAGCGCTGGGCAGCTCCAAGAGACCCAGCACTTC.

This clonotype came up many times. This chain uses TRBV9 with TRBJ2-3; unclear D gene. The V end was cut by 2 bases, the J end by 0 bases, with 10 bases between. The CDR3 contains 15 residues. Germline loops: CDR1 SGDLS, CDR2 YYNGEE. The CDR3 sequence: CASSVGSTSTDTQYF. The DNA for the CDR3 is TGTGCCAGCAGCGTGGGGTCAACTAGCACAGATACGCAGTATTTT.

The rearrangement uses TRBV19 and TRBJ2-4; D might be TRBD1 (6 bases). Per the germline V gene, CDR1 is LNHDA and CDR2 is SQIVND (reference sequence). V dropped 0 bases and J dropped 0 bases, with 9 bases sitting between them. The length of the CDR3 is 16 residues. This CDR3 is CASSIEDSLAKNIQYF. DNA for the CDR3: TGTGCCAGTAGTATAGAGGACAGCCTAGCCAAAAACATTCAGTACTTC.

This clonotype has at least ten counts. This chain joins TRBV6-1 and TRBJ1-4; D may be TRBD1 (5 bases). V lost 7 bases and J lost 3, with 15 bases in between. The CDR3 is made up of 15 amino acids. CDR1 MNHNS and CDR2 SASEGT come from the germline V gene. The CDR3 region has the DNA TGTGCCAGCATCTCACTGGGGCAGTCTAATGAAAAACTGTTTTTT. Translation: CASISLGQSNEKLFF.

The table lists this clonotype with many counts. This rearrangement joins TRBV11-2 to TRBJ2-1, with D hard to call. Trimming stripped 3 bases from V and 6 bases from J, with 6 bases between. Germline V CDR1 and CDR2: SGHAT, FQNNGV. The CDR3 covers 12 residues. The CDR3 loop reads CASSLGSNEQFF. As DNA, the CDR3 is TGTGCCAGCAGCTTGGGCAGCAATGAGCAGTTCTTC.

This clonotype was seen ten or more times. This chain uses TRBV5-8 with TRBJ2-7; 10 bases align to TRBD1. The CDR3 is 17 amino acids. Unmatched junction bases numbered 10, after V lost 0 bases and J lost 4 bases. The germline V gene encodes CDR1 SGHTS and CDR2 YDEGEE. Here the CDR3 DNA reads TGTGCCAGCAGCTTGGGGGGACTTAGACAGGGGGCGTACGAGCAGTACTTC. The encoded protein is CASSLGGLRQGAYEQYF.